Listed here is a single T cell receptor (beta chain). Its antigen is as yet unknown. Busulfan-fludarabine conditioning, marrow transplant, and cyclophosphamide on days +3 and +4 were administered. The assay was immunoSEQ multiplex PCR, and TCRdb's table has in-frame clones only and misses some. The sample lists several thousand clones, 75% to 90% occurring once. V dropped 4 bases and J dropped 6; count of bases not matched to a gene: 9. The CDR3 contains 17 residues. The germline CDR1 and CDR2 sequences are LNHDA and SQIVND (reference sequence). This sample is drawn from a study of T cells after posttransplantation cyclophosphamide. Broader study findings: Tissue-infiltrating T cells from skin or gut overlapped little with blood T cells. After PTCy, TRB diversity resembled that of CNI/methotrexate controls. Donor-recipient repertoire similarity was low at 1-2 months, rising over year one.

The genes are TRBV19 and TRBJ2-3, with 14 bases fitting TRBD2. The sample was CD4+ T cells sorted from blood, taken 1404 days after allogeneic stem cell transplant with posttransplant cyclophosphamide. This sequence originates from a female patient aged 50 to 60 who received an allogeneic stem cell transplant from a related donor, was CMV-positive, and had no GVHD. Some of the T cells might come from the graft donor. The chain's CDR3 is CASSREGTSGRADTQYF. CDR3 nucleotides: TGTGCCAGTAGTAGAGAGGGGACTAGCGGGAGAGCGGATACGCAGTATTTT.